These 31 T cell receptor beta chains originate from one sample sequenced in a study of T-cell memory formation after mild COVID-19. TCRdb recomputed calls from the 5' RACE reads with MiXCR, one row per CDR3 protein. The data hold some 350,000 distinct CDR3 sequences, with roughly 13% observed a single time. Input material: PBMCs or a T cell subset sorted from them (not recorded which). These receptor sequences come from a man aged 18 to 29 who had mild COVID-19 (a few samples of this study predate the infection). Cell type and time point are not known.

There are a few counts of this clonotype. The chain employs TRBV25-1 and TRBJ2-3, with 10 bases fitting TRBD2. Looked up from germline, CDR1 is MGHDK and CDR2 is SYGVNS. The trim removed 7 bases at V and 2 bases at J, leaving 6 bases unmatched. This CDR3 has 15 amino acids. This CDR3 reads CASTESGGATDTQYF. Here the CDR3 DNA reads TGTGCCAGCACCGAAAGCGGGGGGGCCACAGATACGCAGTATTTT.

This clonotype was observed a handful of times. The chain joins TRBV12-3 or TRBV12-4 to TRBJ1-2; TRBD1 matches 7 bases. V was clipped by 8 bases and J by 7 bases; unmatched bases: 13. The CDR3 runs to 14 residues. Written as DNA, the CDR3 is TGTGCCAGCGGTGATCGACAGGGTCTTAGTGGCTACACCTTC. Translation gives CASGDRQGLSGYTF.

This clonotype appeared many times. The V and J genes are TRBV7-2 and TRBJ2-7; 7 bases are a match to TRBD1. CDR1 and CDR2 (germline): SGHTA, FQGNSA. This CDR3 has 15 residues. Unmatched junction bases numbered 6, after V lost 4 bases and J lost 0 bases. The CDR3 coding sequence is TGTGCCAGCAGCTCCGCAGGGGGAAGCTCCTACGAGCAGTACGTC. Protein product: CASSSAGGSSYEQYV.

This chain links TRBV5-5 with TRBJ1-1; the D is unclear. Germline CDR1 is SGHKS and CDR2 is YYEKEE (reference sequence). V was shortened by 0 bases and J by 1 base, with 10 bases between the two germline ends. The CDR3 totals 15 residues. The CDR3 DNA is TGTGCCAGCAGCTTGGGCCCCACAGAGAACACTGAAGCTTTCTTT. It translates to CASSLGPTENTEAFF.

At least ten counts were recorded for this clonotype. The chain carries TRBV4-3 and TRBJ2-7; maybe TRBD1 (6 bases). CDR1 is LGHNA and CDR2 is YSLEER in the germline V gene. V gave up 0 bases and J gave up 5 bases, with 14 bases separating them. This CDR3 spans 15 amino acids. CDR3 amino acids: CASSQERRGFDEQYF. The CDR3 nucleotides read TGCGCCAGCAGCCAAGAGAGAAGGGGGTTCGACGAGCAGTACTTC.

The CDR3 spells CASSQDRAGGTGELFF. CDR3 DNA sequence: TGTGCCAGCAGCCAAGATAGGGCAGGGGGGACCGGGGAGCTGTTTTTT. The chain uses TRBV3-1 and TRBJ2-2; TRBD1 might be the D (7 bases). V was cut by 0 bases and J by 5 bases, with 13 bases left in between. Germline V lookup: CDR1 LGHDT, CDR2 YNNKEL (reference sequence). CDR3 length: 16 amino acids.

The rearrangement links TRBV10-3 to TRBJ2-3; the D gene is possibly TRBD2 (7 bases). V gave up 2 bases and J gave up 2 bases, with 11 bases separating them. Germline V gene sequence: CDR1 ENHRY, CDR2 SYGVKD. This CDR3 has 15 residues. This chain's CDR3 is CAISEAGAPTDTQYF. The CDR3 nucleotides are TGTGCCATCAGTGAGGCGGGGGCCCCCACAGATACGCAGTATTTT.

Here the CDR3 reads CASATTGTGKQFF. In DNA, the CDR3 is TGTGCCAGCGCCACCACCGGGACAGGGAAGCAGTTCTTC. The gene calls are TRBV25-1 and TRBJ2-1; 9 bases agree with TRBD1. This CDR3 has 13 amino acids. The germline V gene encodes CDR1 MGHDK and CDR2 SYGVNS. V was clipped by 8 bases and J by 11 bases; unmatched bases: 10.

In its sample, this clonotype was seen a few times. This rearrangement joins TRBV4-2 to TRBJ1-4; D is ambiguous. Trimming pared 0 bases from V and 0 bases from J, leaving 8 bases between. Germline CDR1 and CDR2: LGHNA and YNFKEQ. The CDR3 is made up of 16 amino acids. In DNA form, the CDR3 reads TGTGCCAGCAGCCAAGATGAAGCTGCAACTAATGAAAAACTGTTTTTT. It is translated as CASSQDEAATNEKLFF.

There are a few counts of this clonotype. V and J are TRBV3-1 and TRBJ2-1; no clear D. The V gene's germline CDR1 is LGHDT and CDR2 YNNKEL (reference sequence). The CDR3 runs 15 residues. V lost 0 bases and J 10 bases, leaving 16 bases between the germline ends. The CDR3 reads CASSQDVGGGGEQFF. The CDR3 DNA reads TGTGCCAGCAGCCAAGATGTCGGTGGTGGTGGGGAGCAGTTCTTC.

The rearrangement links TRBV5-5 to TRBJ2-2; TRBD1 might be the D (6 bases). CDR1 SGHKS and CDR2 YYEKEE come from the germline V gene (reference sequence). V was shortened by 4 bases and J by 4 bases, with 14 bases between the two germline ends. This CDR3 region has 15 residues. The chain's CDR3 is CASSGIQGFTGELFF. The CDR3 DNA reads TGTGCCAGCAGCGGGATACAGGGATTCACCGGGGAGCTGTTTTTT.

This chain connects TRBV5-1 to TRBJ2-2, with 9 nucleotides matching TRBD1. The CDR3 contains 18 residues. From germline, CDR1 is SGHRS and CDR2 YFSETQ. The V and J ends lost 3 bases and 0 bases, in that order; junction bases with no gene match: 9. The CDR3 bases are TGCGCCAGCAGCTCGGGACAGGGTACCTCTGCGAACACCGGGGAGCTGTTTTTT. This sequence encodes CASSSGQGTSANTGELFF.

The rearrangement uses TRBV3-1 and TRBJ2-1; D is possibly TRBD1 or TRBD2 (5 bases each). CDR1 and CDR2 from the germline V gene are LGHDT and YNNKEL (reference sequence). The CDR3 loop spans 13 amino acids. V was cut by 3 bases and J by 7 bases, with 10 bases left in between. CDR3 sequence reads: CASSQGRWNEQFF. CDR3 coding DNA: TGTGCCAGCAGCCAGGGACGTTGGAATGAGCAGTTCTTC.

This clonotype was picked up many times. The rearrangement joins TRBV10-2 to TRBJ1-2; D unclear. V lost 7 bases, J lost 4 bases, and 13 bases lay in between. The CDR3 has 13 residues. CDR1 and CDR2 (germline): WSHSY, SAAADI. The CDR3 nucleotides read TGCGCCAGCAATTCCGGGCCGAGCTATGGCTACACCTTC. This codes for CASNSGPSYGYTF.

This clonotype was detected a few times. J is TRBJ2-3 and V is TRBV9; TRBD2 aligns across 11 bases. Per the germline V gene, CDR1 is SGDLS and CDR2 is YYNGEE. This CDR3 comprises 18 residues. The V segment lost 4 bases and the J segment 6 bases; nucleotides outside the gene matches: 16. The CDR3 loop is CASSTRSWIAGGLDTQYF. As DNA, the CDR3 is TGTGCCAGCAGCACCCGTAGCTGGATAGCGGGGGGGCTTGATACGCAGTATTTT.

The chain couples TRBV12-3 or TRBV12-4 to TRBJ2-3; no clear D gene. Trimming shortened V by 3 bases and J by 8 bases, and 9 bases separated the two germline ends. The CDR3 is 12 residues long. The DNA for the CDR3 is TGTGCCAGCAGTTTTGAACCTTTTACGCAGTATTTT. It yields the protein CASSFEPFTQYF.

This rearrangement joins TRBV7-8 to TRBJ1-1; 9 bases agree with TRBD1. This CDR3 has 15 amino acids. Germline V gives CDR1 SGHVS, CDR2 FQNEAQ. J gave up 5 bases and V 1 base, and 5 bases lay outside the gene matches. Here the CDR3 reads CASSLVLTGGTEAFF. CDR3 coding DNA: TGTGCCAGCAGCTTAGTTTTGACAGGGGGGACTGAAGCTTTCTTT.

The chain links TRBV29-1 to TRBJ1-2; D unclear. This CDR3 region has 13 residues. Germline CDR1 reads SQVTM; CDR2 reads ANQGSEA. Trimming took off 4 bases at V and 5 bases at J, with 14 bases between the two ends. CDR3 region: CSVGEPTPYGYTF. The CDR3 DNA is TGCAGCGTTGGAGAGCCGACCCCTTATGGCTACACCTTC.

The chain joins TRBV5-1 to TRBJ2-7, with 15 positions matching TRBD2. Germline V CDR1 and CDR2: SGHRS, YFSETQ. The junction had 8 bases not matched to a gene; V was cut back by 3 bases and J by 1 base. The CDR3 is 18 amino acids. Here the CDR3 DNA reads TGCGCCAGCAGCTCGGCCGGGACTAGCGGGGGGCGATCCTACGAGCAGTACTTC. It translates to CASSSAGTSGGRSYEQYF. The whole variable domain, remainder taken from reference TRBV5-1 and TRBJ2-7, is KAGVTQTPRYLIKTRGQQVTLSCSPISGHRSVSWYQQTPGQGLQFLFEYFSETQRNKGNFPGRFSGRQFSNSRSEMNVSTLELGDSALYLCASSSAGTSGGRSYEQYFGPGTRLTVT.

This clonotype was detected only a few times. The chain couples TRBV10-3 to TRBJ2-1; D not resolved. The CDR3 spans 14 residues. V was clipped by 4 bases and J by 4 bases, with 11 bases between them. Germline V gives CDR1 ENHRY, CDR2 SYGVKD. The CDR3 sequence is CAISGAREYNEQFF. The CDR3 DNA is TGTGCCATCAGTGGCGCCAGAGAGTACAATGAGCAGTTCTTC.

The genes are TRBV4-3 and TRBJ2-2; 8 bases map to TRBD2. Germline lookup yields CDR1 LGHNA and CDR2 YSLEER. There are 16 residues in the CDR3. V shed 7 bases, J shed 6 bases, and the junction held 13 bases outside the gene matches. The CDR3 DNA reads TGCGCCAGCACAAGGGTCGGGGGGGCCGAGGCCGGGGAGCTGTTTTTT. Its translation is CASTRVGGAEAGELFF.

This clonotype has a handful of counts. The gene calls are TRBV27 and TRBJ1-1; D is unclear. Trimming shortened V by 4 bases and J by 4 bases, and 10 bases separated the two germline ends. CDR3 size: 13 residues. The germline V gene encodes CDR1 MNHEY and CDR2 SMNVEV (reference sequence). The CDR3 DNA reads TGTGCCAGCAGTTACATGACTGGCACTGAAGCTTTCTTT. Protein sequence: CASSYMTGTEAFF.

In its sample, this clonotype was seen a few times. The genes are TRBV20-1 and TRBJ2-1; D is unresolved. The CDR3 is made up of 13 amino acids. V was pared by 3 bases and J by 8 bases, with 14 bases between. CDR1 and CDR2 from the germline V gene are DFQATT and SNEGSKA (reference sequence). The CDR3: CSASRIGLDEQFF. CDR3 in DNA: TGCAGTGCTAGTAGGATCGGCCTGGATGAGCAGTTCTTC.

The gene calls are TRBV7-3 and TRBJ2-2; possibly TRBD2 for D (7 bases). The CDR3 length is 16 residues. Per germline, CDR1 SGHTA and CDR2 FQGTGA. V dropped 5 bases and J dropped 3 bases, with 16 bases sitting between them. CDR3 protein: CASSPQGGGYTGELFF. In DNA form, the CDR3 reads TGTGCCAGCAGCCCACAGGGCGGGGGTTACACCGGGGAGCTGTTTTTT.

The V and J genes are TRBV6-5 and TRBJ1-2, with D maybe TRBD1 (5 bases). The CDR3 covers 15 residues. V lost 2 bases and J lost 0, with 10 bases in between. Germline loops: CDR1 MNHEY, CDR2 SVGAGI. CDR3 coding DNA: TGTGCCAGCAGTTACGCCGGGGGAGCTAACTATGGCTACACCTTC. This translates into CASSYAGGANYGYTF.

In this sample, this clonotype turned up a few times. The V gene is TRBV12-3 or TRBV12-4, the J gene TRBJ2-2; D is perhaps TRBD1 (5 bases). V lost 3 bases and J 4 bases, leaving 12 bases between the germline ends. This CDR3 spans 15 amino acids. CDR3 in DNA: TGTGCCAGCAGTTTTTTCCAGGGAAGCACCGGGGAGCTGTTTTTT. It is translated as CASSFFQGSTGELFF.

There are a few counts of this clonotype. CDR3 amino acids: CASSYHGLLYEQYV. CDR3 nucleotide sequence: TGTGCCAGCAGTTACCACGGGCTGTTATACGAGCAGTACGTC. The chain joins TRBV6-2 or TRBV6-3 to TRBJ2-7, with unresolved D. Trimming took off 2 bases at V and 4 bases at J, with 12 bases between the two ends. CDR3 length equals 14 residues. The germline V gene encodes CDR1 MNHEY and CDR2 SVGEGT.

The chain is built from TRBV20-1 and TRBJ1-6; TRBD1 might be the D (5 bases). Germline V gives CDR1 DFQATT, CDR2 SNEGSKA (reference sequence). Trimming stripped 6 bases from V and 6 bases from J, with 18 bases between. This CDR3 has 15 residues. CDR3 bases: TGCAGTGCGCATACCGCAGGGTTCGGTAATTCACCCCTCCACTTT. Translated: CSAHTAGFGNSPLHF.

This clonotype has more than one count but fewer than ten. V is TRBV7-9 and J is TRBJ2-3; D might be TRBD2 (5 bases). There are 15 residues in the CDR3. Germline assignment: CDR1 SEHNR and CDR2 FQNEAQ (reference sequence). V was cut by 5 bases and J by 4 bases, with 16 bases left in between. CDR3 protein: CASSTRTEEPDTQYF. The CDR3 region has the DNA TGTGCCAGCAGCACTCGGACGGAGGAGCCAGATACGCAGTATTTT.

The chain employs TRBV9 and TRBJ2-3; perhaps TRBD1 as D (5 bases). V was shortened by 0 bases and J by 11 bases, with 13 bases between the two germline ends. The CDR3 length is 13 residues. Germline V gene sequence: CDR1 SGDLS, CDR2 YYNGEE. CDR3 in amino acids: CASSVARGQRQYF. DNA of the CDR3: TGTGCCAGCAGCGTAGCGCGTGGACAACGGCAGTATTTT.

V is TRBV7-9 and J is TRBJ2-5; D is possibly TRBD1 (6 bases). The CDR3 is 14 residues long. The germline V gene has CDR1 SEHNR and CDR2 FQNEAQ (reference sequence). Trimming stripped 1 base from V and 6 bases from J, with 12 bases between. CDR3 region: CASSLVRGGKTQYF. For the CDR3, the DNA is TGTGCCAGCAGCTTAGTTCGAGGGGGAAAGACCCAGTACTTC.